This entry is about one TCR beta chain. This entry comes from a study of control samples from healthy donors and cancer patients. CDR3 length: 14 amino acids. In germline, CDR1 is MNHEY, CDR2 SVGAGI. The V and J ends lost 2 bases and 0 bases respectively, with 7 bases between them. Clones were sequenced by immunoSEQ multiplex PCR, and TCRdb holds only the in-frame ones, with some missing. Among about 180,000 clones listed, more than 80% were seen once. The clonotype was recovered from a man aged 25-45 years in good health. Sequencing was performed on blood. The V and J genes are TRBV6-5 and TRBJ1-1; D is uncertain. CDR3 sequence reads: CASSYIGLNTEAFF. The CDR3 DNA follows: TGTGCCAGCAGTTACATAGGCCTGAACACTGAAGCTTTCTTT.